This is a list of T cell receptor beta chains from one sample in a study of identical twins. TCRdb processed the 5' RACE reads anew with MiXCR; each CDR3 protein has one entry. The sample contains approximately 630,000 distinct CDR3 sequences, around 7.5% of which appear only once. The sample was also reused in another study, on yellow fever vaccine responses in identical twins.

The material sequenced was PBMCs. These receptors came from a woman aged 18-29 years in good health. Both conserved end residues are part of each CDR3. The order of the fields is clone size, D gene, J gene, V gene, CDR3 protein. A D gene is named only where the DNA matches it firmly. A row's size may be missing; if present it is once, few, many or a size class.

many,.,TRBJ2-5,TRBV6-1,CASSNTLSAAETQYF
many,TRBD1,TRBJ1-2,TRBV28,CASRRQGINYGYTF
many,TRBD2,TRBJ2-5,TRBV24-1,CATSDPSGSAQETQYF
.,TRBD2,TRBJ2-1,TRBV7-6,CASSPLSGFSTGKFF
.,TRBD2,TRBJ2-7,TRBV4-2,CASSQDYGGRAPYEQYF
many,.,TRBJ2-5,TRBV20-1,CSVTDHQETQYF
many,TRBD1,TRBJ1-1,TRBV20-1,CSATGTGWDTEAFF
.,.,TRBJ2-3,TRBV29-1,CSVVPPGRTDTQYF
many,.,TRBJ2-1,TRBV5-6,CASSLAWTDYNEQFF
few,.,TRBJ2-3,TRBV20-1,CSAADGQSTDTQYF
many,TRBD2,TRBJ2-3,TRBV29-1,CSVGLAVVTDTQYF
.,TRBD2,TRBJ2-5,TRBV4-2,CASSQRGEETQYF
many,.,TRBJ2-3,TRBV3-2,CASSQEVISTDTQYF
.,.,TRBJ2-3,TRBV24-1,CATSDLIGYTDTQYF
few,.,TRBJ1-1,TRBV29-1,CSVQIVRVNTEAFF
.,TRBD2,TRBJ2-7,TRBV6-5,CASSYAGGLAGGDGRQYF
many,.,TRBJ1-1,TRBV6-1,CASSELGNTEAFF
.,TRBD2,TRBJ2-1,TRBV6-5,CASSYLAGAYEQFF
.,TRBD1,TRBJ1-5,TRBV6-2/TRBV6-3,CASNDRVSNQPQHF
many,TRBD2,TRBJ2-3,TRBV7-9,CASSPIGTSGFTDTQYF
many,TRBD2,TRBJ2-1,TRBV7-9,CASRFVVASGNEQFF
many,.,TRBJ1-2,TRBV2,CASSASGYGYTF
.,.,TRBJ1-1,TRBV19,CASSMWGNTEAFF
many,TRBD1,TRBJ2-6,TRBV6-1,CASSMDRGGLGANVLTF
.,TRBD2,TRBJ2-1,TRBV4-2,CASSQRAGEVVEQFF
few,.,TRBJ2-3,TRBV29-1,CSARTGSSTDTQYF
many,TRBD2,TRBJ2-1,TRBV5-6,CASSLSSGFYGEQFF
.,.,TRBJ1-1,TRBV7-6,CASSSDPGANTEAFF
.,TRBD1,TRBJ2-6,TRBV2,CASRRTTGGLGSGANVLTF
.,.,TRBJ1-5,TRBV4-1,CASSPLDRAQPQHF
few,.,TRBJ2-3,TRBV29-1,CSVPGNTDTQYF
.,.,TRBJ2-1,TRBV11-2,CASSLEFSYNEQFF
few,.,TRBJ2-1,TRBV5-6,CASSLSAANEQFF
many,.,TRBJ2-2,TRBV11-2,CASSLVRTGELFF
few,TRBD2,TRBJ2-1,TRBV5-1,CASLAGGPRDEQFF
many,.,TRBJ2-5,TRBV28,CASSLFGLVSQKETQYF